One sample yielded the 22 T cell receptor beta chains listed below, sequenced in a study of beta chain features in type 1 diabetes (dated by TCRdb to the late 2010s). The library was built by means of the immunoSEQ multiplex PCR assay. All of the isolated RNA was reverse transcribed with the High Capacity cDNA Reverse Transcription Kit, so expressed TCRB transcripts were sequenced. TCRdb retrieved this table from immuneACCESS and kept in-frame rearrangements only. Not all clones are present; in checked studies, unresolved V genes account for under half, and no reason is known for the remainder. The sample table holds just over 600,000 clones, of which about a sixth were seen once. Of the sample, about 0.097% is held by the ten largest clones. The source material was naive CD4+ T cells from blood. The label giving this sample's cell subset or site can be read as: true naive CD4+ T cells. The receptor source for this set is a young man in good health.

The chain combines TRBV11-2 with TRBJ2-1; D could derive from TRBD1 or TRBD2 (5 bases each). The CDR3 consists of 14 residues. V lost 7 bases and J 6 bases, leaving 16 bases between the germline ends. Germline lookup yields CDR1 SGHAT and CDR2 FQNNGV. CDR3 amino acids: CASNPPGTGNEQFF. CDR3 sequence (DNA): TGTGCCAGCAACCCTCCGGGGACGGGCAATGAGCAGTTCTTC.

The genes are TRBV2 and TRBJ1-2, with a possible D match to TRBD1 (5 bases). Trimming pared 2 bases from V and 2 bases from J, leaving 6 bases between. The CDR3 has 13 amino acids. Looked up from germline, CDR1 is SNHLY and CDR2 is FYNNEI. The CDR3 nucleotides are TGTGCCAGCAGTGAAAACAGGAACTATGGCTACACCTTC. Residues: CASSENRNYGYTF. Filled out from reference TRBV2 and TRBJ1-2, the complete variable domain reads EPEVTQTPSHQVTQMGQEVILRCVPISNHLYFYWYRQILGQKVEFLVSFYNNEISEKSEIFDDQFSVERPDGSNFTLKIRSTKLEDSAMYFCASSENRNYGYTFGSGTRLTVV.

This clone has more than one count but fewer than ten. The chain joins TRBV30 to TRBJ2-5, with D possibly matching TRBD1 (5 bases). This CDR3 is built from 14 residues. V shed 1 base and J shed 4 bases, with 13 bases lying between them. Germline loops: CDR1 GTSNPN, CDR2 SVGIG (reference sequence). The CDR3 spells CAWSAAGWRETQYF. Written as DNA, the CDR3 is TGTGCCTGGAGTGCGGCAGGGTGGAGAGAGACCCAGTACTTC. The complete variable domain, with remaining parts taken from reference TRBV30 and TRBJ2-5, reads SQTIHQWPATLVQPVGSPLSLECTVEGTSNPNLYWYRQAAGRGLQLLFYSVGIGQISSEVPQNLSASRPQDRQFILSSKKLLLSDSGFYLCAWSAAGWRETQYFGPGTRLLVL.

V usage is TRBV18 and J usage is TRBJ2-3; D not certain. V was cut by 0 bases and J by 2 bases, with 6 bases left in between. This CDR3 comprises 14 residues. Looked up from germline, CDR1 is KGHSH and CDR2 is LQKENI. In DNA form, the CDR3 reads TGTGCCAGCTCACCACCGTCAAACACAGATACGCAGTATTTT. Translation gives CASSPPSNTDTQYF.

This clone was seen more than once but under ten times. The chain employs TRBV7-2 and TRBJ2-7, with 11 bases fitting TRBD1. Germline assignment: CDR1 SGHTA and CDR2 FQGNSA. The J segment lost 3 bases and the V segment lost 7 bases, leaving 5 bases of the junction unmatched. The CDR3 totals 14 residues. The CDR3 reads CASTPGTGGYEQYF. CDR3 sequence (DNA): TGTGCCAGCACCCCCGGGACAGGGGGCTACGAGCAGTACTTC. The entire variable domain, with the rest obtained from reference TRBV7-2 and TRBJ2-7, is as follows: GAGVSQSPSNKVTEKGKDVELRCDPISGHTALYWYRQSLGQGLEFLIYFQGNSAPDKSGLPSDRFSAERTGGSVSTLTIQRTQQEDSAVYLCASTPGTGGYEQYFGPGTRLTVT.

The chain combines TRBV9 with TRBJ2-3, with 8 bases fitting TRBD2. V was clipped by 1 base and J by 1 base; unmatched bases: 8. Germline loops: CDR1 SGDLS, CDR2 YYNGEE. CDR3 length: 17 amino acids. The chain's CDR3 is CASSVSPASGRTDTQYF. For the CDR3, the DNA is TGTGCCAGCAGCGTATCCCCCGCTAGCGGGCGCACAGATACGCAGTATTTT.

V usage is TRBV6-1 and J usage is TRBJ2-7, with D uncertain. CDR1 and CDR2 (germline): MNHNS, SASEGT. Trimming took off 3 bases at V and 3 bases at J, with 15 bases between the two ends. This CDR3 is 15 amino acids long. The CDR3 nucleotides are TGTGCCAGCAGTGACCGGCCGCTTGGGAACTACGAGCAGTACTTC. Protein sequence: CASSDRPLGNYEQYF.

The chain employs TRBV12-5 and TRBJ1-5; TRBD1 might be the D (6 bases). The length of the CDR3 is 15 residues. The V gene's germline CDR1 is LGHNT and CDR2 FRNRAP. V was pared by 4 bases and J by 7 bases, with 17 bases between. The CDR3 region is CASGYGTRRRQPQHF. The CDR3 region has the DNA TGTGCTAGTGGTTACGGGACACGGAGGCGGCAGCCCCAGCATTTT.

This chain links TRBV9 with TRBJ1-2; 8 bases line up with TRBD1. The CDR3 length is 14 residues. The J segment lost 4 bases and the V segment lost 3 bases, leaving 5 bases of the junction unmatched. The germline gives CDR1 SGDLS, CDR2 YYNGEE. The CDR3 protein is CASSAQGAGYGYTF. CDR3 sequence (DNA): TGTGCCAGCAGCGCCCAGGGGGCTGGCTATGGCTACACCTTC.

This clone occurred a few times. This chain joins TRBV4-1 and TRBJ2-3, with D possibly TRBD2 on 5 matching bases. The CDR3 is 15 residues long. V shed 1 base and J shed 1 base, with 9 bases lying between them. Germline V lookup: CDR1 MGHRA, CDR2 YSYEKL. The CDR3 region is CASSQAGIGTDTQYF. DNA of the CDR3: TGCGCCAGCAGCCAAGCGGGAATCGGCACAGATACGCAGTATTTT.

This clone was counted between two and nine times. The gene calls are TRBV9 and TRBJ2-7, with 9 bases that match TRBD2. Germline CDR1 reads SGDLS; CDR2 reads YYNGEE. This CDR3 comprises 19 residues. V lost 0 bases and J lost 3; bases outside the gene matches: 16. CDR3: CASSVAGGGETSGHYEQYF. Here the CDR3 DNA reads TGTGCCAGCAGCGTAGCCGGAGGAGGGGAAACTAGCGGGCACTACGAGCAGTACTTC.

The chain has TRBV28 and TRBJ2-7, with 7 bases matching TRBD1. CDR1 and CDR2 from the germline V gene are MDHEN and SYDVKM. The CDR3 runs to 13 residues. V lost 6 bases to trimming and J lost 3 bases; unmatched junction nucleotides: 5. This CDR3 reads CASRTGLFYEQYF. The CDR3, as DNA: TGTGCCAGCAGGACAGGGTTGTTCTACGAGCAGTACTTC.

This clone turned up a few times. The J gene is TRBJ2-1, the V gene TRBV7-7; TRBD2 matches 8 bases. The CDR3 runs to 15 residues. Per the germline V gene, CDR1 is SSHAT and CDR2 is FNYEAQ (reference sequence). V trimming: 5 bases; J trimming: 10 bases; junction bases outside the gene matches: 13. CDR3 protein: CASSKSPGLAAEQFF. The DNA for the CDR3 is TGTGCCAGCAGCAAAAGTCCAGGACTAGCAGCCGAGCAGTTCTTC. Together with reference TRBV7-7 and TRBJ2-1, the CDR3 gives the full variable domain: GAGVSQSPRYKVTKRGQDVTLRCDPISSHATLYWYQQALGQGPEFLTYFNYEAQPDKSGLPSDRFSAERPEGSISTLTIQRTEQRDSAMYRCASSKSPGLAAEQFFGPGTRLTVL.

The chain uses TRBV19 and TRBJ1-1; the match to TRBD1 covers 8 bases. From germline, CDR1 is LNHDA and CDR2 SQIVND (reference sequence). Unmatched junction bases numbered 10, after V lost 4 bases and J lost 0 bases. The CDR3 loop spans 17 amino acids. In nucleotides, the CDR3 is TGTGCCAGTAGTAAGCTCTGGACAGGGCATATGAACACTGAAGCTTTCTTT. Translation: CASSKLWTGHMNTEAFF. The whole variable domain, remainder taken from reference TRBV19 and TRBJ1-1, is DGGITQSPKYLFRKEGQNVTLSCEQNLNHDAMYWYRQDPGQGLRLIYYSQIVNDFQKGDIAEGYSVSREKKESFPLTVTSAQKNPTAFYLCASSKLWTGHMNTEAFFGQGTRLTVV.

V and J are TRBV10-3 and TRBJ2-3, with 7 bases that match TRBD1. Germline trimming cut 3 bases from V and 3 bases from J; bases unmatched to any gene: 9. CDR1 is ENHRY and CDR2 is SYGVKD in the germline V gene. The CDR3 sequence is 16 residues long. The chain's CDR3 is CAISDTGQRWTDTQYF. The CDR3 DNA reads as TGTGCCATCAGTGACACGGGACAGAGGTGGACAGATACGCAGTATTTT.

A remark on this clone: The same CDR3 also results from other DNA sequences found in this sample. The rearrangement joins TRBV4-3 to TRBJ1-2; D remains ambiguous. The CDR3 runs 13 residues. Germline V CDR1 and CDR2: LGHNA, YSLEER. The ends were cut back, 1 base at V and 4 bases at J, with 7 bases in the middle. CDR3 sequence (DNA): TGCGCCAGCAGCCAAGGGGTGGGCTATGGCTACACCTTC. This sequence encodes CASSQGVGYGYTF.

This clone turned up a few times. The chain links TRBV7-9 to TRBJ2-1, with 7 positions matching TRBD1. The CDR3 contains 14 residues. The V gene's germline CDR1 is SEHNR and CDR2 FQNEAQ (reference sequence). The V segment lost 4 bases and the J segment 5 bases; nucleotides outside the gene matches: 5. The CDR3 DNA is TGTGCCAGCAGCTCCTCGACAGGGAACAATGAGCAGTTCTTC. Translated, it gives CASSSSTGNNEQFF.

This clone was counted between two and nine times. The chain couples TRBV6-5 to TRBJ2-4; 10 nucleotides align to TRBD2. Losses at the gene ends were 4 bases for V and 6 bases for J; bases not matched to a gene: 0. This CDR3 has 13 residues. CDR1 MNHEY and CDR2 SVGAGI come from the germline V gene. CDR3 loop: CASSLAGGNIQYF. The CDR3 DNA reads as TGTGCCAGCAGTTTAGCGGGGGGAAACATTCAGTACTTC.

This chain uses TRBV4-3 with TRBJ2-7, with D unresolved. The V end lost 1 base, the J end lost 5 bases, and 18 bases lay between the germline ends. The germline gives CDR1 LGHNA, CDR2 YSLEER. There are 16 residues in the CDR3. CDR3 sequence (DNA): TGCGCCAGCAGCCAAGCTTCCTCCCCTCTACGAGACGAGCAGTACTTC. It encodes CASSQASSPLRDEQYF.

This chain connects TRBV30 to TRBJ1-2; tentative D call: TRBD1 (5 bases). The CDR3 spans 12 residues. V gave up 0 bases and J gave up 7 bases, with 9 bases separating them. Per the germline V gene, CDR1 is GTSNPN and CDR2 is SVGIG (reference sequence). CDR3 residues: CAWSVTGRGYTF. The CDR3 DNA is TGTGCCTGGAGTGTCACAGGCCGTGGCTACACCTTC.

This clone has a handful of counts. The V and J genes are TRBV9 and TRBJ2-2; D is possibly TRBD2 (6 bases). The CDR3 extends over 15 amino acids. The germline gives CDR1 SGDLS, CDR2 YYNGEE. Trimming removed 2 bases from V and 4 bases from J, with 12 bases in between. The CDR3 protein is CASSVTGTFTGELFF. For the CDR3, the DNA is TGTGCCAGCAGCGTGACGGGGACTTTCACCGGGGAGCTGTTTTTT.

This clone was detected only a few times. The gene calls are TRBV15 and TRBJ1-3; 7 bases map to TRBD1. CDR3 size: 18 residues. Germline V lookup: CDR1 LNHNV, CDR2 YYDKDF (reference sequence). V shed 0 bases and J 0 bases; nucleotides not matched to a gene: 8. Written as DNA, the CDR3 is TGTGCCACCAGCAGAGATCGCAGACAGGGAGCCTCTGGAAACACCATATATTTT. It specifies CATSRDRRQGASGNTIYF.